This TCR beta chain was sequenced for a study of Tregs in tolerant kidney transplant recipients. Assay used: immunoSEQ multiplex PCR; TCRdb lists only in-frame clones, some missing. The sample consists of nearly 95,000 clones, roughly 93% of them appearing once. V shed 4 bases and J 6 bases; nucleotides not matched to a gene: 13. The CDR3 has 16 residues. Germline CDR1 is SGHTA and CDR2 is FQGNSA. This receptor was taken from a human donor who received a combined kidney and bone marrow transplant. The chain joins TRBV7-2 to TRBJ2-3; 7 bases align to TRBD2. This sample comprised CD4+ T cells from blood, obtained before the transplant. The CDR3 sequence: CASSSNALASRDTQYF. Here the CDR3 DNA reads TGTGCCAGCAGCTCAAACGCACTAGCGTCGCGGGATACGCAGTATTTT.